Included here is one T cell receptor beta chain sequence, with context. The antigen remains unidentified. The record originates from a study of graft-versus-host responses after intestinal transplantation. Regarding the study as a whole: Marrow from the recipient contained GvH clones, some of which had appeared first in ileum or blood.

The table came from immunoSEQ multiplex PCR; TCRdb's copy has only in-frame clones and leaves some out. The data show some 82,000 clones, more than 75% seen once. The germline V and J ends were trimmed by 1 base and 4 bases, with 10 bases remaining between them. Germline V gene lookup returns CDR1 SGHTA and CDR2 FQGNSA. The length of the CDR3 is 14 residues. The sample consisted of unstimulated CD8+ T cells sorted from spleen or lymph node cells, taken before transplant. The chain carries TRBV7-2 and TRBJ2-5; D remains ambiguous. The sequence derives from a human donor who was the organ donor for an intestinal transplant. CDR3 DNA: TGTGCCAGCAGCTTAGGGCCAGCGACAGAGACCCAGTACTTC. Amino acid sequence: CASSLGPATETQYF.